This TCR beta chain was sequenced during a study of blood T cell repertoires in COVID-19. This clone was recorded a few times. Losses at the gene ends were 5 bases for V and 5 bases for J; bases not matched to a gene: 14. Looked up from germline, CDR1 is MNHEY and CDR2 is SMNVEV (reference sequence). The CDR3 contains 16 residues. Authors' processing steps: Amplification with reference gene primers provided the estimates of nucleated cell counts. Only in-frame clones appear in the TCRdb table, and some are missing; sequencing was by immunoSEQ multiplex PCR. V, J and clone size are those of that table, while D and trimming were read from the DNA. The table includes tens of thousands of clones, roughly nine tenths detected once.

This TCR was sampled from a woman between 45 and 60 years old with active COVID-19. The chain links TRBV27 to TRBJ1-1; 7 nucleotides line up with TRBD1. What was sequenced was peripheral blood. Here the CDR3 reads CASSPDLTGAGTEAFF. The CDR3 region has the DNA TGTGCCAGCAGTCCAGACCTCACAGGGGCAGGGACTGAAGCTTTCTTT.